The 2 T cell receptor beta chains listed next were all sequenced from one sample in a study of cytomegalovirus exposure and HLA in healthy donors. A multiplex PCR was run with 60 Vbeta primers and 13 Jbeta primers. Measured with immunoSEQ multiplex PCR; TCRdb has only the in-frame clones, and not every one. Seen here are 200,000 to 300,000 clones, roughly 86% observed once, and the top ten hold 1.5% to 2.5%. The material sequenced was PBMCs. These receptors all come from a woman in her forties in good health and CMV-seropositive.

The chain is built from TRBV4-3 and TRBJ2-1; 10 nucleotides align to TRBD1. This CDR3 contains 19 residues. Germline V lookup: CDR1 LGHNA, CDR2 YSLEER. The junction had 16 bases not matched to a gene; V was cut back by 4 bases and J by 4 bases. The CDR3 coding sequence is TGCGCCAGCAGCCCCGACAGGGGGCCTCATCTGAGGGGGTACAATGAGCAGTTCTTC. It specifies CASSPDRGPHLRGYNEQFF.

V and J are TRBV19 and TRBJ1-5; 7 positions agree with TRBD1. The germline gives CDR1 LNHDA, CDR2 SQIVND (reference sequence). The trim removed 5 bases at V and 5 bases at J, leaving 3 bases unmatched. CDR3 length: 13 amino acids. CDR3 bases: TGTGCCAGTAGTGACAGGGTTGATCAGCCCCAGCATTTT. Translating it yields CASSDRVDQPQHF.